Listed below are T cell receptor beta chains from one sample, sequenced in a study of beta chain features in type 1 diabetes. Assay used: immunoSEQ multiplex PCR; TCRdb lists only in-frame clones, some missing. The sample comprises around 430,000 clones, around 30% of which are singletons, and 0.05% to 0.07% rests with the top ten. The source material was naive CD4+ T cells from blood. The source is a man aged 18 to 29 in good health. The CDR3 runs from the conserved cysteine through the conserved F or W. D genes are given only for firm matches. Size tells how often a clone was seen (once, few, many) or the class of an expanded clone, and some rows leave it out.

j_call,d_call,v_call,clone_size,cdr3_aa,cdr3_nt
TRBJ2-3,NA,TRBV7-2,few,CASRRGIGATDTQYF,TGTGCCAGCAGGAGGGGGATCGGGGCCACAGATACGCAGTATTTT
TRBJ2-7,NA,TRBV9,NA,CASSVGGTQYEQYF,TGTGCCAGCAGCGTAGGGGGGACTCAATACGAGCAGTACTTC
TRBJ2-7,TRBD1,TRBV2,few,CASSEVTGNEQYF,TGTGCCAGCAGTGAAGTGACAGGGAACGAGCAGTACTTC
TRBJ2-7,NA,TRBV6-5,NA,CASSYTVSGPHEQYF,TGTGCCAGCAGTTACACGGTTTCAGGGCCCCACGAGCAGTACTTC
TRBJ2-1,NA,TRBV29-1,NA,CSGTLDSYNEQFF,TGCAGCGGAACCCTTGACAGCTACAATGAGCAGTTCTTC
TRBJ2-1,NA,TRBV18,NA,CASSPLARNEQFF,TGTGCCAGCTCACCCCTCGCGCGCAATGAGCAGTTCTTC
TRBJ2-1,TRBD2,TRBV5-6,NA,CASRRLAGDNEQFF,TGTGCCAGCCGACGACTAGCGGGAGACAATGAGCAGTTCTTC
TRBJ2-3,NA,TRBV7-9,few,CASSLANGNSDTQYF,TGTGCCAGCAGCTTAGCTAACGGTAACAGTGATACGCAGTATTTT
TRBJ2-1,NA,TRBV20-1,NA,CSARERSEQFF,TGCAGTGCTAGGGAGAGAAGCGAGCAGTTCTTC
TRBJ2-1,NA,TRBV9,few,CASSVALGYNEQFF,TGTGCCAGCAGCGTAGCTTTGGGGTACAATGAGCAGTTCTTC
TRBJ2-3,TRBD1,TRBV5-1,NA,CASSAGQGNSDTQYF,TGCGCCAGCAGCGCGGGACAGGGTAATTCAGATACGCAGTATTTT
TRBJ2-1,TRBD2,TRBV5-4,NA,CASSLGSGRPYNEQFF,TGTGCCAGCAGCTTGGGTAGCGGGAGGCCTTACAATGAGCAGTTCTTC
TRBJ1-2,TRBD1,TRBV6-5,NA,CASSYSMPGTVVGYTF,TGTGCCAGCAGTTACTCGATGCCCGGGACAGTCGTGGGCTACACCTTC
TRBJ2-1,TRBD2,TRBV7-3,few,CASSPGTSSVNEQFF,TGTGCCAGCAGCCCCGGGACTAGCTCGGTCAATGAGCAGTTCTTC
TRBJ2-1,TRBD2,TRBV6-1,NA,CASSEARIAGGHEQFF,TGTGCCAGCAGTGAAGCGAGGATAGCGGGAGGCCATGAGCAGTTCTTC
TRBJ1-2,NA,TRBV7-2,NA,CASSILIGSGYTF,TGTGCCAGCAGCATCTTGATCGGATCTGGCTACACCTTC
TRBJ2-1,TRBD2,TRBV6-6,NA,CASTGSTSGRNEQFF,TGTGCCAGCACGGGCAGCACTAGCGGGAGGAATGAGCAGTTCTTC
TRBJ2-7,NA,TRBV5-1,NA,CASSPPVGVAYEQYF,TGCGCCAGCAGCCCTCCGGTTGGTGTGGCGTACGAGCAGTACTTC
TRBJ2-7,NA,TRBV29-1,NA,CSVDRGTHEQYF,TGCAGCGTTGACAGGGGAACCCACGAGCAGTACTTC
TRBJ2-3,NA,TRBV7-6,NA,CASSLDPGTDTQYF,TGTGCCAGCAGCCTAGATCCCGGCACAGATACGCAGTATTTT
TRBJ2-3,NA,TRBV2,few,CASSEAGRTDTQYF,TGTGCCAGCAGTGAGGCAGGGCGCACAGATACGCAGTATTTT
TRBJ1-2,NA,TRBV29-1,NA,CSVGAGKRDGYTF,TGCAGCGTTGGGGCAGGGAAGCGTGATGGCTACACCTTC
TRBJ2-3,NA,TRBV2,NA,CASSGTLTDTQYF,TGTGCCAGCAGTGGGACTCTCACAGATACGCAGTATTTT
TRBJ2-3,TRBD1,TRBV4-2,few,CASSQAGQRDTQYF,TGTGCCAGCAGCCAAGCGGGACAGAGAGATACGCAGTATTTT
TRBJ2-1,TRBD2,TRBV15,few,CATSGRLAGYNEQFF,TGTGCCACCAGCGGTAGACTAGCGGGATACAATGAGCAGTTCTTC
TRBJ1-1,NA,TRBV28,NA,CASSEEQKAFF,TGTGCCAGCAGCGAAGAACAGAAAGCTTTCTTT
TRBJ2-3,NA,TRBV29-1,NA,CSVVTGADTQYF,TGCAGCGTTGTGACCGGCGCAGATACGCAGTATTTT
TRBJ2-1,NA,TRBV25-1,NA,CASSEWKGSSYNEQFF,TGTGCCAGCAGTGAATGGAAGGGGAGCTCCTACAATGAGCAGTTCTTC
TRBJ2-3,NA,TRBV2,NA,CASTNTDTQYF,TGTGCCAGCACTAACACAGATACGCAGTATTTT
TRBJ2-3,TRBD1,TRBV6-1,NA,CASQTGGREDTQYF,TGTGCCAGCCAGACAGGGGGAAGAGAAGATACGCAGTATTTT
TRBJ2-1,NA,TRBV30,NA,CAGLQLNEQFF,TGCGCGGGACTGCAGTTGAATGAGCAGTTCTTC
TRBJ1-5,TRBD1,TRBV4-2,NA,CASSQRGTDNQPQHF,TGTGCCAGCAGCCAGAGGGGGACAGATAATCAGCCCCAGCATTTT
TRBJ1-2,NA,TRBV30,few,CAWSSLGRGYTF,TGTGCCTGGAGTTCCCTTGGGCGTGGCTACACCTTC
TRBJ2-3,TRBD2,TRBV6-1,NA,CASSAAAGGRTDTQYF,TGTGCCAGCAGTGCGGCGGCGGGAGGGCGCACAGATACGCAGTATTTT
TRBJ1-1,NA,TRBV5-4,few,CASSFLSGADTEAFF,TGTGCCAGCAGCTTCTTATCGGGGGCTGACACTGAAGCTTTCTTT
TRBJ2-5,NA,TRBV5-1,NA,CASSFNDPQETQYF,TGCGCCAGCAGCTTCAACGATCCCCAAGAGACCCAGTACTTC
TRBJ2-1,TRBD2,TRBV9,NA,CASSVREGTYNEQFF,TGTGCCAGCAGCGTACGGGAGGGGACCTACAATGAGCAGTTCTTC